A single sample is the source of the 30 T cell receptor beta chains below, sequenced in a study of T cell changes during pregnancy in multiple sclerosis. Here immunoSEQ multiplex PCR was the method, and the copy in TCRdb shows in-frame clones only, minus some. The sample yields tens of thousands of clones, 80% to 90% seen once. The sequencing used CD4+ T cells from peripheral blood mononuclear cells, collected in the first trimester of pregnancy. Every receptor here comes from a female donor in good health, enrolled as a control in a pregnancy study.

This clone came up once. The J gene is TRBJ2-1, the V gene TRBV6-1; TRBD1 agrees at 8 bases. The CDR3 totals 15 residues. Germline CDR1 and CDR2: MNHNS and SASEGT. V lost 6 bases to trimming and J lost 0 bases; unmatched junction nucleotides: 4. The CDR3 is CASSGGQGSYNEQFF. In DNA, the CDR3 is TGTGCCAGCAGCGGAGGACAGGGCTCCTACAATGAGCAGTTCTTC.

The chain joins TRBV19 to TRBJ1-5; D uncertain. The CDR3 consists of 16 residues. V was pared by 7 bases and J by 4 bases, with 20 bases between. Germline-derived CDR1 and CDR2 are LNHDA and SQIVND (reference sequence). The CDR3 loop is CASTHAGSRRNQPQHF. The CDR3 nucleotides are TGTGCCAGTACCCACGCGGGCAGCCGGAGAAATCAGCCCCAGCATTTT.

This chain joins TRBV5-4 and TRBJ2-1; no firm D call. CDR1 SGHNT and CDR2 YYREEE come from the germline V gene (reference sequence). The CDR3 contains 15 residues. V dropped 0 bases and J dropped 6 bases, with 13 bases sitting between them. The CDR3 DNA sequence: TGTGCCAGCAGCTTGGAAATCCCCCAGTCCAATGAGCAGTTCTTC. The encoded protein is CASSLEIPQSNEQFF.

The count of this clone is one. The chain carries TRBV7-3 and TRBJ2-5; D call uncertain. The ends were cut back, 1 base at V and 5 bases at J, with 17 bases in the middle. This CDR3 region has 16 residues. From germline, CDR1 is SGHTA and CDR2 FQGTGA. CDR3 protein: CASSLIGGLPGETQYF. The CDR3, as DNA: TGTGCCAGCAGCTTAATTGGCGGCCTACCTGGGGAGACCCAGTACTTC.

The V gene is TRBV7-6, the J gene TRBJ1-3; D may be TRBD1 (6 bases). Germline V CDR1 and CDR2: SGHVS, FNYEAQ. There are 14 residues in the CDR3. The V end was cut by 4 bases, the J end by 8 bases, with 15 bases between. The CDR3 DNA follows: TGTGCCAGCAGCTCCCTAGAAGGGGGAGACACCATATATTTT. Its translation is CASSSLEGGDTIYF.

The rearrangement links TRBV14 to TRBJ2-2; no reliable D call. Between the trimmed V and J ends, which lost 1 base and 2 bases, there was a span of 5 bases. Germline V gene data show CDR1 as SGHDN and CDR2 as FVKESK. The CDR3 sequence is 14 residues long. CDR3: CASSQVTNTGELFF. CDR3 in DNA: TGTGCCAGCAGCCAAGTGACAAACACCGGGGAGCTGTTTTTT.

The chain is built from TRBV12-5 and TRBJ2-1; D is unresolved. The CDR3 totals 13 residues. V was cut by 3 bases and J by 6 bases, with 9 bases left in between. CDR1 and CDR2 from the germline V gene are LGHNT and FRNRAP. The CDR3 protein is CASGFRLANEQFF. The CDR3 nucleotides read TGTGCTAGTGGTTTTAGACTTGCCAATGAGCAGTTCTTC.

The gene calls are TRBV5-1 and TRBJ1-5; the match to TRBD1 covers 8 bases. The CDR3 totals 16 residues. CDR1 is SGHRS and CDR2 is YFSETQ in the germline V gene. V shed 0 bases, J shed 4 bases, and the junction held 6 bases outside the gene matches. CDR3 protein: CASSLGGDRWNQPQHF. For the CDR3, the DNA is TGCGCCAGCAGCTTGGGTGGGGACAGGTGGAATCAGCCCCAGCATTTT.

With regard to this clone: The junction departs from germline at one end; a sequencing error may be responsible. The genes are TRBV11-3 and TRBJ2-6, with D possibly matching TRBD1 (5 bases). The CDR3 consists of 15 residues. The germline gives CDR1 SGHNT, CDR2 YENEEA. The CDR3 loop is CASSPGQSGANVLTF. CDR3 coding DNA: TGTGCCAGCAGCCCAGGACAATCTGGAGCCAACGTCCTGACTTTC.

The rearrangement uses TRBV5-5 and TRBJ1-4, with TRBD1 identical over 8 bases. Germline CDR1 reads SGHKS; CDR2 reads YYEKEE (reference sequence). The CDR3 spans 15 residues. J was trimmed by 3 bases and V by 4 bases; bases with no gene match: 5. CDR3 sequence (DNA): TGTGCCAGCAGCACCCGGACAGGGCCTAATGAAAAACTGTTTTTT. This codes for CASSTRTGPNEKLFF.

The table lists this clone with a count of one. J is TRBJ2-7 and V is TRBV11-3, with TRBD1 matching over 10 bases. Trimming took 5 bases from V and 7 from J; bases not matched to a gene: 5. Germline CDR1 SGHNT, CDR2 YENEEA. CDR3 length: 13 amino acids. The CDR3 coding sequence is TGTGCCAGCAGCGGGACAGGGGTGGGGGAGCAGTACTTC. Translation gives CASSGTGVGEQYF. Together with reference TRBV11-3 and TRBJ2-7, the CDR3 gives the full variable domain: EAGVVQSPRYKIIEKKQPVAFWCNPISGHNTLYWYLQNLGQGPELLIRYENEEAVDDSQLPKDRFSAERLKGVDSTLKIQPAELGDSAVYLCASSGTGVGEQYFGPGTRLTVT.

CDR3 sequence: CASSRATGGAQVGEAFF. CDR3 sequence (DNA): TGTGCCAGCAGCCGGGCAACAGGGGGCGCCCAGGTTGGTGAAGCTTTCTTT. The chain is built from TRBV5-4 and TRBJ1-1; TRBD1 matches at 9 bases. CDR3 length: 17 amino acids. V lost 4 bases, J lost 7 bases, and 17 bases stayed unmatched. The germline gives CDR1 SGHNT, CDR2 YYREEE (reference sequence). Complete variable domain (other parts from reference TRBV5-4 and TRBJ1-1): ETGVTQSPTHLIKTRGQQVTLRCSSQSGHNTVSWYQQALGQGPQFIFQYYREEENGRGNFPPRFSGLQFPNYSSELNVNALELDDSALYLCASSRATGGAQVGEAFFGQGTRLTVV.

This clone was recorded a few times. This same CDR3 is encoded by further DNA sequences in the sample. The chain is built from TRBV7-3 and TRBJ2-2; 14 bases fit TRBD2. The CDR3 is 16 residues long. Germline CDR1 reads SGHTA; CDR2 reads FQGTGA. Trimming at V came to 2 bases and at J to 5 bases, leaving 1 base not matched to a gene. The CDR3 here is CASSLGLAGGTGELFF. The CDR3 coding sequence is TGTGCCAGCAGCTTAGGACTAGCGGGGGGAACCGGGGAGCTGTTTTTT.

V gene TRBV11-1 combines with J gene TRBJ2-2, with 10 bases that match TRBD1. The CDR3 totals 17 residues. With 1 base clipped from V and 5 bases from J, the junction kept 7 bases outside the gene matches. Germline assignment: CDR1 SGHAT and CDR2 FQDESV (reference sequence). The CDR3 DNA reads as TGTGCCAGCAGCTTAGGGGGACAGGGGAGGTGGACCGGGGAGCTGTTTTTT. This encodes CASSLGGQGRWTGELFF.

Written as DNA, the CDR3 is TGTGCCAGCAGCTTAATCGGACAGGGGGCATACACCGGGGAGCTGTTTTTT. Its protein is CASSLIGQGAYTGELFF. The V and J genes are TRBV7-3 and TRBJ2-2; TRBD1 matches at 11 bases. J lost 3 bases, V lost 1 base, and 4 bases had no gene match. The CDR3 has 17 residues. Germline-derived CDR1 and CDR2 are SGHTA and FQGTGA.

This clone has only a few counts. The chain links TRBV25-1 to TRBJ1-5; D remains ambiguous. V lost 4 bases, J lost 7 bases, and 14 bases lay in between. CDR1 MGHDK and CDR2 SYGVNS come from the germline V gene. The CDR3 has 14 residues. CDR3 bases: TGTGCCAGCAGTGGAGGGTGGGGAACGCAGCCCCAGCATTTT. Protein sequence: CASSGGWGTQPQHF.

The genes are TRBV18 and TRBJ1-1, with 7 nucleotides matching TRBD1. The germline gives CDR1 KGHSH, CDR2 LQKENI. J was trimmed by 5 bases and V by 4 bases; bases with no gene match: 7. The CDR3 runs 14 residues. In nucleotides, the CDR3 is TGTGCCAGCTCACTTCCCGACAGGGTAACTGAAGCTTTCTTT. Its protein is CASSLPDRVTEAFF.

This sequence joins TRBV7-2 and TRBJ2-2; 7 bases fit TRBD2. CDR1 and CDR2 from the germline V gene are SGHTA and FQGNSA. The CDR3 extends over 15 amino acids. The ends lost 3 bases at V and 2 bases at J; junction bases unmatched: 3. The CDR3 sequence: CASSLGGGNTGELFF. In DNA form, the CDR3 reads TGTGCCAGCAGCTTGGGGGGGGGTAACACCGGGGAGCTGTTTTTT.

This chain connects TRBV15 to TRBJ2-3; unclear D gene. V was shortened by 1 base and J by 1 base, with 6 bases between the two germline ends. This CDR3 spans 14 amino acids. CDR1 is LNHNV, CDR2 YYDKDF, per germline (reference sequence). As DNA, the CDR3 is TGTGCCACCAGCAGAGGACGGGGCACAGATACGCAGTATTTT. Translating it yields CATSRGRGTDTQYF.

This clone came up a few times. The chain is built from TRBV7-3 and TRBJ1-2, with 7 nucleotides matching TRBD1. The CDR3 covers 15 residues. Trimming at V came to 4 bases and at J to 7 bases, leaving 12 bases not matched to a gene. The germline CDR1 and CDR2 sequences are SGHTA and FQGTGA. CDR3 nucleotides: TGTGCCAGCAGCTCGACAGGGATTGCTGATGGTGGCTACACCTTC. This sequence encodes CASSSTGIADGGYTF.

This clone was detected only a few times. The rearrangement joins TRBV4-3 to TRBJ1-2, with 7 positions matching TRBD1. The CDR3 is 15 residues long. Losses at the gene ends were 0 bases for V and 1 base for J; bases not matched to a gene: 2. Germline lookup yields CDR1 LGHNA and CDR2 YSLEER. CDR3 region: CASSQDGTVNYGYTF. CDR3 nucleotide sequence: TGCGCCAGCAGCCAAGATGGGACAGTTAACTATGGCTACACCTTC.

The CDR3: CASSTASPIGTDTQYF. The CDR3 DNA sequence: TGTGCCAGCAGCACGGCTAGCCCGATAGGGACAGATACGCAGTATTTT. The rearrangement joins TRBV11-3 to TRBJ2-3; D perhaps matches TRBD2 (5 bases). The ends were cut back, 5 bases at V and 3 bases at J, with 18 bases in the middle. The V gene's germline CDR1 is SGHNT and CDR2 YENEEA. The CDR3 totals 16 residues.

This clone was counted between two and nine times. The chain combines TRBV5-1 with TRBJ1-1; D may be TRBD1 (6 bases). CDR3 size: 15 residues. V was shortened by 2 bases and J by 0 bases, with 11 bases between the two germline ends. Germline loops: CDR1 SGHRS, CDR2 YFSETQ. CDR3 residues: CASSFGTTMNTEAFF. As DNA, the CDR3 is TGCGCCAGCAGCTTTGGGACAACTATGAACACTGAAGCTTTCTTT. Together with reference TRBV5-1 and TRBJ1-1, the CDR3 gives the full variable domain: KAGVTQTPRYLIKTRGQQVTLSCSPISGHRSVSWYQQTPGQGLQFLFEYFSETQRNKGNFPGRFSGRQFSNSRSEMNVSTLELGDSALYLCASSFGTTMNTEAFFGQGTRLTVV.

The chain joins TRBV5-4 to TRBJ2-7, with 7 bases that match TRBD1. CDR1 SGHNT and CDR2 YYREEE come from the germline V gene (reference sequence). V lost 1 base, J lost 6 bases, and 4 bases stayed unmatched. This CDR3 has 13 amino acids. The chain's CDR3 is CASSLWTGGEQYF. The CDR3 DNA reads TGTGCCAGCAGCTTGTGGACAGGCGGCGAGCAGTACTTC.

The CDR3 sequence is CASSLGTANYGYTF. CDR3 DNA: TGTGCCAGCAGCTTGGGGACAGCTAACTATGGCTACACCTTC. The chain combines TRBV5-4 with TRBJ1-2; tentatively, D is TRBD1 (6 bases). The CDR3 is made up of 14 amino acids. Trimming removed 0 bases at V and 0 bases at J, with 6 bases between. Looked up from germline, CDR1 is SGHNT and CDR2 is YYREEE (reference sequence).

The V call is TRBV6-5, the J call TRBJ1-5; D gene uncertain. The V gene lost 6 bases and the J gene lost 0 bases, with 9 bases spanning the gap. Germline V gene lookup returns CDR1 MNHEY and CDR2 SVGAGI. The CDR3 contains 14 residues. The CDR3 coding sequence is TGTGCCAGCAGCCGGGTTAGTAGCAATCAGCCCCAGCATTTT. Translated: CASSRVSSNQPQHF.

This clone was found once. CDR3 nucleotides: TGTGCTAGTGGTTTGCCCCCCGGACTAGCGGGGGGAAGGTATGAGCAGTTCTTC. Protein product: CASGLPPGLAGGRYEQFF. The gene calls are TRBV12-5 and TRBJ2-1; 14 nucleotides match TRBD2. CDR3 size: 18 residues. CDR1 LGHNT and CDR2 FRNRAP come from the germline V gene. Trimming removed 2 bases from V and 8 bases from J; junction bases left unmatched: 11.

V usage is TRBV5-1 and J usage is TRBJ2-1, with 14 bases that match TRBD2. The CDR3 extends over 17 amino acids. Germline V gene data show CDR1 as SGHRS and CDR2 as YFSETQ. Trimming took 4 bases from V and 2 from J; bases not matched to a gene: 5. In DNA form, the CDR3 reads TGCGCCAGCAGCCTCTCGACTAGCGGGGGGGCCTACAATGAGCAGTTCTTC. Protein: CASSLSTSGGAYNEQFF.

The genes are TRBV5-4 and TRBJ1-2; maybe TRBD1 (5 bases). V lost 4 bases and J 5 bases, leaving 12 bases between the germline ends. Germline V gene lookup returns CDR1 SGHNT and CDR2 YYREEE (reference sequence). This CDR3 region has 13 residues. DNA of the CDR3: TGTGCCAGCAGCCCGGACGGACATTATGGCTACACCTTC. Encoded protein: CASSPDGHYGYTF.

This chain links TRBV5-3 with TRBJ1-5, with D perhaps matching TRBD1 (5 bases). TRBV5-3 is annotated as an ORF whose role is uncertain. With 5 bases removed from V and 0 bases from J, the gap between germline ends came to 12 bases. This CDR3 spans 15 amino acids. The CDR3 reads CARSLQGTSNQPQHF. Here the CDR3 DNA reads TGTGCCAGAAGTTTGCAGGGAACTAGCAATCAGCCCCAGCATTTT.